Following are 24 T cell receptor beta chains from one sample sequenced in a study of T cell repertoires in cytomegalovirus infection (dated by TCRdb to between 2019 and 2020). The antigens these receptors bind are not known. According to the study, the label for this sample's treatment or condition signals: in vitro stimulation with specific CMV peptide epitopes to enrich CMV-specific T cells. Sequenced using an Illumina HiSeq 1500. TCRdb cleaned the public reads at Q25 with fastp, built clones with MiXCR and kept in-frame beta chains. For every CDR3 protein sequence, its rows merge into one entry that carries the most common genes and DNA. The sample includes roughly 69,000 distinct CDR3 sequences, with just over 20% observed a single time. The ten largest make up around 70% of the sample. The material sequenced was CD8+ T cells from cultured PBMCs, taken from culture after CMV antigen stimulation. Every receptor here comes from a human donor in good health (CMV status not recorded). Some clones in this sample may be carry-over from other donors' samples.

The chain carries TRBV6-4 and TRBJ2-2; perhaps TRBD2 as D (5 bases). The CDR3 spans 15 residues. V lost 3 bases, J lost 6 bases, and 14 bases lay in between. From germline, CDR1 is MRHNA and CDR2 SNTAGT. The CDR3 nucleotides read TGTGCCAGCAGTGAAGACCGGGGATCGGCCGGGGAGCTGTTTTTT. It encodes CASSEDRGSAGELFF.

The chain links TRBV6-5 to TRBJ2-1; TRBD2 matches at 9 bases. This CDR3 contains 16 residues. CDR1 is MNHEY and CDR2 is SVGAGI in the germline V gene. V trimming: 5 bases; J trimming: 8 bases; junction bases outside the gene matches: 13. The CDR3 loop reads CASSTAGGGAGDEQFF. Here the CDR3 DNA reads TGTGCCAGCAGTACCGCTGGCGGGGGGGCCGGAGATGAGCAGTTCTTC.

The chain carries TRBV6-2 or TRBV6-3 and TRBJ2-3, with D unresolved. The germline V and J ends were trimmed by 0 bases and 1 base, with 14 bases remaining between them. CDR1 is MNHEY, CDR2 SVGEGT, per germline. The CDR3 runs to 17 residues. Written as DNA, the CDR3 is TGTGCCAGCAGTTACTCGATCGGAGAGTATCGCACAGATACGCAGTATTTT. Translated, it gives CASSYSIGEYRTDTQYF.

This chain uses TRBV4-3 with TRBJ1-2; weak D call: TRBD1 (6 bases). Germline CDR1 LGHNA, CDR2 YSLEER. The CDR3 loop spans 15 amino acids. V gave up 0 bases and J gave up 2 bases, with 10 bases separating them. CDR3 coding DNA: TGCGCCAGCAGCCAAGATTCGGGGGGCAACTATGGCTACACCTTC. It yields the protein CASSQDSGGNYGYTF.

Remarks on this clonotype: At one end the junction does not follow the germline gene, possibly because of a read error. The DNA for the CDR3 is TGTGCTAGCAGCTTAGGTAGCGGGGTGCATACGCAGTATTTT. The encoded protein is CASSLGSGVHTQYF. The V gene is TRBV7-7, the J gene TRBJ2-3; 8 bases are a match to TRBD2. CDR3 length: 14 amino acids. From germline, CDR1 is SSHAT and CDR2 FNYEAQ (reference sequence).

The chain employs TRBV7-2 and TRBJ2-3; D is unresolved. Germline V lookup: CDR1 SGHTA, CDR2 FQGNSA. Between the trimmed V and J ends, which lost 1 base and 6 bases, there was a span of 5 bases. The CDR3 totals 12 residues. The CDR3 DNA reads TGTGCCAGCAGCTTAGGAGTGGATACGCAGTATTTT. Its protein is CASSLGVDTQYF.

This chain joins TRBV7-8 and TRBJ1-2; D may be TRBD1 (5 bases). CDR1 is SGHVS and CDR2 is FQNEAQ in the germline V gene. This CDR3 spans 11 amino acids. V was trimmed by 5 bases and J by 5 bases, leaving 6 bases between them. CDR3 bases: TGTGCCAGCAGCGCAGGGTATGGCTACACCTTC. This translates into CASSAGYGYTF. Full variable domain (remainder filled in from reference TRBV7-8 and TRBJ1-2): GAGVSQSPRYKVAKRGQDVALRCDPISGHVSLFWYQQALGQGPEFLTYFQNEAQLDKSGLPSDRFFAERPEGSVSTLKIQRTQQEDSAVYLCASSAGYGYTFGSGTRLTVV.

This clonotype was detected only a few times. The V gene is TRBV25-1, the J gene TRBJ1-1; D perhaps matches TRBD1 (5 bases). V lost 4 bases to trimming and J lost 1 base, with 10 bases between them. Per germline, CDR1 MGHDK and CDR2 SYGVNS. CDR3 length: 14 amino acids. CDR3 in amino acids: CASSAGHWNTEAFF. The CDR3 nucleotides read TGTGCCAGCAGTGCCGGACATTGGAACACTGAAGCTTTCTTT.

The rearrangement joins TRBV7-8 to TRBJ1-2; D is perhaps TRBD1 (6 bases). Trimming shortened V by 1 base and J by 1 base, and 10 bases separated the two germline ends. The CDR3 totals 15 residues. Germline lookup yields CDR1 SGHVS and CDR2 FQNEAQ. DNA of the CDR3: TGTGCCAGCAGCTTAGGGACAGCTAATAACTATGGCTACACCTTC. Translation: CASSLGTANNYGYTF.

This clonotype was counted a few times. At one end the junction does not follow the germline gene, possibly because of a read error. The rearrangement joins TRBV4-1 to TRBJ2-4; D uncertain. Per germline, CDR1 MGHRA and CDR2 YSYEKL. There are 16 residues in the CDR3. The CDR3 region is CASSSEPAVAKDIQYF. The CDR3 nucleotides are TGCGCCAGCAGCTCCGAGCCAGCAGTAGCCAAAGACATTCAGTACTTC.

This clonotype has only a few counts. The rearrangement joins TRBV5-6 to TRBJ2-1; possibly TRBD2 for D (6 bases). The CDR3 has 13 residues. Trimming stripped 0 bases from V and 8 bases from J, with 9 bases between. The germline V gene has CDR1 SGHDT and CDR2 YYEEEE. The CDR3: CASSLGGAYEQFF. CDR3 DNA: TGTGCCAGCAGCTTGGGCGGGGCTTATGAGCAGTTCTTC.

J is TRBJ2-7 and V is TRBV5-6; tentatively, D is TRBD1 or TRBD2 (5 bases each). The V gene lost 4 bases and the J gene lost 3 bases, with 11 bases spanning the gap. The germline V gene has CDR1 SGHDT and CDR2 YYEEEE. CDR3 size: 13 residues. The chain's CDR3 is CASSQGRNYEQYF. The CDR3 DNA reads TGTGCCAGCAGCCAGGGACGGAACTACGAGCAGTACTTC.

The chain recombines TRBV7-9 with TRBJ1-1; 7 nucleotides agree with TRBD1. CDR1 and CDR2 (germline): SEHNR, FQNEAQ (reference sequence). This CDR3 has 15 amino acids. V gave up 7 bases and J gave up 0 bases; unmatched junction bases: 8. CDR3 region: CASTYQGQMNTEAFF. The CDR3 nucleotides are TGTGCCAGCACCTACCAGGGACAGATGAACACTGAAGCTTTCTTT. The full variable domain, rest sourced from reference TRBV7-9 and TRBJ1-1, is DTGVSQNPRHKITKRGQNVTFRCDPISEHNRLYWYRQTLGQGPEFLTYFQNEAQLEKSRLLSDRFSAERPKGSFSTLEIQRTEQGDSAMYLCASTYQGQMNTEAFFGQGTRLTVV.

In its sample, this clonotype was seen a few times. The V call is TRBV5-5, the J call TRBJ2-7; 7 bases match TRBD1. Trimming at V came to 2 bases and at J to 0 bases, leaving 8 bases not matched to a gene. CDR3 length equals 16 residues. From germline, CDR1 is SGHKS and CDR2 YYEKEE (reference sequence). The CDR3 is CASSFGFRDSSYEQYF. CDR3 nucleotides: TGTGCCAGCAGCTTTGGATTCCGGGACAGCTCCTACGAGCAGTACTTC. The full variable domain, in which reference TRBV5-5 and TRBJ2-7 provide the parts outside the CDR3, is DAGVTQSPTHLIKTRGQQVTLRCSPISGHKSVSWYQQVLGQGPQFIFQYYEKEERGRGNFPDRFSARQFPNYSSELNVNALLLGDSALYLCASSFGFRDSSYEQYFGPGTRLTVT.

This clonotype appeared a few times. The J gene is TRBJ2-7, the V gene TRBV7-6; D not resolved. Between the trimmed V and J ends, which lost 2 bases and 5 bases, there was a span of 10 bases. The CDR3 is 13 amino acids. Germline values: CDR1 SGHVS, CDR2 FNYEAQ. The CDR3 spells CASSLLRRDEQYF. The DNA of the CDR3 is TGTGCCAGCAGCTTACTTCGCCGGGACGAGCAGTACTTC. Full variable domain (rest looked up from reference TRBV7-6 and TRBJ2-7): GAGVSQSPRYKVTKRGQDVALRCDPISGHVSLYWYRQALGQGPEFLTYFNYEAQQDKSGLPNDRFSAERPEGSISTLTIQRTEQRDSAMYRCASSLLRRDEQYFGPGTRLTVT.

This clonotype was detected a few times. This sequence joins TRBV6-1 and TRBJ1-5; no definite D call. The CDR3 extends over 15 amino acids. CDR1 MNHNS and CDR2 SASEGT come from the germline V gene. The V and J ends lost 1 base and 2 bases respectively, with 9 bases between them. CDR3 sequence reads: CASSEVQKGNQPQHF. Here the CDR3 DNA reads TGTGCCAGCAGTGAAGTCCAGAAGGGCAATCAGCCCCAGCATTTT.

This clonotype was recorded a few times. This chain connects TRBV7-2 to TRBJ2-1; D remains unclear. The V end lost 5 bases, the J end lost 8 bases, and 10 bases lay between the germline ends. There are 12 residues in the CDR3. Germline-derived CDR1 and CDR2 are SGHTA and FQGNSA. The CDR3 DNA reads TGTGCCAGCAGCCTTCAGCTGGATGAGCAGTTCTTC. Translating gives CASSLQLDEQFF.

The chain recombines TRBV7-2 with TRBJ1-2; D is unclear. Trimming removed 3 bases at V and 6 bases at J, with 11 bases between. The germline V gene encodes CDR1 SGHTA and CDR2 FQGNSA. The CDR3 covers 13 residues. The CDR3 nucleotides are TGTGCCAGCAGCTTTCGGGGAGCGGATGGCTACACCTTC. Translation gives CASSFRGADGYTF.

This clonotype was seen only a few times. The chain uses TRBV12-3 or TRBV12-4 and TRBJ2-7; no definite D call. The CDR3 has 12 residues. Trimming cost V 6 bases and J 6 bases, with 12 bases left between them. This CDR3 is CASSIGPLEQYF. CDR3 nucleotide sequence: TGTGCCAGCAGCATCGGCCCCCTCGAGCAGTACTTC.

This rearrangement joins TRBV7-9 to TRBJ1-1; TRBD1 might be the D (5 bases). CDR3 size: 13 residues. Germline values: CDR1 SEHNR, CDR2 FQNEAQ (reference sequence). V shed 5 bases and J shed 3 bases, with 10 bases lying between them. The DNA of the CDR3 is TGTGCCAGCAGCATACCAGGGTACACTGAAGCTTTCTTT. Translation gives CASSIPGYTEAFF.

CDR3 region: CASSLLATADSYNEQFF. In nucleotides, the CDR3 is TGTGCCAGCAGCTTATTGGCTACGGCGGACTCCTACAATGAGCAGTTCTTC. J is TRBJ2-1 and V is TRBV7-2; D is uncertain. Between the trimmed V and J ends, which lost 2 bases and 0 bases, there was a span of 14 bases. The CDR3 runs 17 residues. CDR1 and CDR2 from the germline V gene are SGHTA and FQGNSA. Variable domain in full (rest from reference TRBV7-2 and TRBJ2-1): GAGVSQSPSNKVTEKGKDVELRCDPISGHTALYWYRQSLGQGLEFLIYFQGNSAPDKSGLPSDRFSAERTGGSVSTLTIQRTQQEDSAVYLCASSLLATADSYNEQFFGPGTRLTVL.

This clonotype was counted a few times. The chain recombines TRBV6-2 or TRBV6-3 with TRBJ1-1; D not certain. The germline V gene encodes CDR1 MNHEY and CDR2 SVGEGT. The CDR3 spans 15 residues. Between the trimmed V and J ends, which lost 2 bases and 0 bases, there was a span of 10 bases. DNA for the CDR3: TGTGCCAGCAGTTACCAGACAAACATGAACACTGAAGCTTTCTTT. It encodes CASSYQTNMNTEAFF.

The V gene is TRBV6-1, the J gene TRBJ2-2; no definite D call. V was pared by 2 bases and J by 8 bases, with 15 bases between. The CDR3 contains 15 residues. The germline V gene has CDR1 MNHNS and CDR2 SASEGT. The DNA of the CDR3 is TGTGCCAGCAGTGAAATAGATACTGGTCCGGGGGAGCTGTTTTTT. Translated: CASSEIDTGPGELFF.

The CDR3 loop reads CASSLDRWLDTQYF. CDR3 coding DNA: TGTGCCAGCAGTTTAGACAGGTGGCTGGATACGCAGTATTTT. The chain carries TRBV28 and TRBJ2-3; TRBD1 might be the D (6 bases). The CDR3 length is 14 residues. V shed 2 bases and J shed 6 bases, with 12 bases lying between them. Germline assignment: CDR1 MDHEN and CDR2 SYDVKM.